This entry describes one TCR beta chain. This sample stems from a study of T-cell memory formation after mild COVID-19. Libraries for TCRalpha and TCRbeta carried sample barcodes and unique molecular identifiers via 5'RACE. TCRdb recomputed calls from the 5' RACE reads with MiXCR, one row per CDR3 protein. Of 540,000 or so distinct CDR3 sequences listed, about a fifth were seen once; the top ten hold under 15%. The receptor's source is an adult woman who had mild COVID-19 (a few samples of this study predate the infection). Cell type and time point are not known. Source material: PBMCs or a T cell subset sorted from them (not recorded which).

The DNA of the CDR3 is TGTGCCAGCAGCCAAGATAGCGGGGGCTTCACCGGGGAGCTGTTTTTT. It is translated as CASSQDSGGFTGELFF. The gene calls are TRBV4-2 and TRBJ2-2, with TRBD2 matching 9 bases. The CDR3 extends over 16 amino acids. The junction had 3 bases not matched to a gene; V was cut back by 0 bases and J by 4 bases. Germline lookup yields CDR1 LGHNA and CDR2 YNFKEQ.